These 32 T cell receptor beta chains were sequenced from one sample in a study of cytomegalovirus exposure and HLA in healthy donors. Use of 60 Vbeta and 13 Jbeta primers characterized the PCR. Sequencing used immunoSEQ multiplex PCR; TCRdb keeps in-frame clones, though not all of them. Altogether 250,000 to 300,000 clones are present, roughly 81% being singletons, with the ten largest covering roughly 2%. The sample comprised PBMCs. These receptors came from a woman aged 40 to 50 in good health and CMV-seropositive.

CDR3 bases: TGTGCCAGCAGTTTAAACGGGAACTATGGCTACACCTTC. The encoded protein is CASSLNGNYGYTF. This chain links TRBV28 with TRBJ1-2; D ambiguous. Trimming pared 2 bases from V and 2 bases from J, leaving 6 bases between. The length of the CDR3 is 13 residues. CDR1 MDHEN and CDR2 SYDVKM come from the germline V gene.

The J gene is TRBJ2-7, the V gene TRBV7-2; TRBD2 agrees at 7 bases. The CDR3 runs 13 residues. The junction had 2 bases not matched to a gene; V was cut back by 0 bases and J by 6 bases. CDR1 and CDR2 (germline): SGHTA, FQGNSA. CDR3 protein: CASSLAGGFEQYF. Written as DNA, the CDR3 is TGTGCCAGCAGCTTAGCCGGGGGGTTCGAGCAGTACTTC.

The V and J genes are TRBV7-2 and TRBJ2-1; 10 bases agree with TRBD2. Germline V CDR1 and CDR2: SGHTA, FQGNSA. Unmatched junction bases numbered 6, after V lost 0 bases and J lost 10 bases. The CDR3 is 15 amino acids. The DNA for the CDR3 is TGTGCCAGCAGCTTAGCTTCGCTAGCGGGAGACGAGCAGTTCTTC. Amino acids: CASSLASLAGDEQFF.

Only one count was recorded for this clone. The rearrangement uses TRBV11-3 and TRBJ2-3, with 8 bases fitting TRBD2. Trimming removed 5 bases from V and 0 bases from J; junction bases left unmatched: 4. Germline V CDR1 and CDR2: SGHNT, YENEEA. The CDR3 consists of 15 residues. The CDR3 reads CASSTSGSSTDTQYF. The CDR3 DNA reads TGTGCCAGCAGCACTAGCGGTTCTAGCACAGATACGCAGTATTTT.

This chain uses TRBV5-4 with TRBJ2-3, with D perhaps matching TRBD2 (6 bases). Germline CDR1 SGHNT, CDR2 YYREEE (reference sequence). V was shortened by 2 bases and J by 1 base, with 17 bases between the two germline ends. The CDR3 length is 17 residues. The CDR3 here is CASSFPTGEARTDTQYF. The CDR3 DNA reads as TGTGCCAGCAGCTTCCCTACGGGGGAGGCCCGCACAGATACGCAGTATTTT.

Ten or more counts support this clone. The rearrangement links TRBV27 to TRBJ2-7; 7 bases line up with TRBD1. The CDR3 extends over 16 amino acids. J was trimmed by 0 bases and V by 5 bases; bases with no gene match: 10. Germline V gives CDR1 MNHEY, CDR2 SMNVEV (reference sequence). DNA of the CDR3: TGTGCCAGCAGTATACAAACCGGGACAGTCTCCTACGAGCAGTACTTC. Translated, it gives CASSIQTGTVSYEQYF.

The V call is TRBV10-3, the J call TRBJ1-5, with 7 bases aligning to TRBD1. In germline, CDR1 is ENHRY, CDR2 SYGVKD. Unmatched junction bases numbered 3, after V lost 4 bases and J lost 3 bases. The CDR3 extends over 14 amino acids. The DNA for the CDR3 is TGTGCCATCAGTGCGGGACAGTTCAATCAGCCCCAGCATTTT. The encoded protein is CAISAGQFNQPQHF.

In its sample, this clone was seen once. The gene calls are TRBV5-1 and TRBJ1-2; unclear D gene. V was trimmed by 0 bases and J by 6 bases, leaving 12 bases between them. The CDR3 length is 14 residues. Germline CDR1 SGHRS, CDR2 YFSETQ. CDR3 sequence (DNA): TGCGCCAGCAGCTTGGGAGGGAGTGGAAATGGCTACACCTTC. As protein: CASSLGGSGNGYTF.

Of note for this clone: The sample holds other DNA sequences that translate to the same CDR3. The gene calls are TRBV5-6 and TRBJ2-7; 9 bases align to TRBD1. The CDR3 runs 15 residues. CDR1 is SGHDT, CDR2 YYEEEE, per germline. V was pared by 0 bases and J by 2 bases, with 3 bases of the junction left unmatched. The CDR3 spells CASSLAGTGTYEQYF. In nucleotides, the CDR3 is TGTGCCAGCAGCTTGGCCGGGACAGGGACCTACGAGCAGTACTTC.

Here the CDR3 DNA reads TGCAGCGCAAAACATGGAGGGACCTCCTACGAGCAGTACTTC. Translated: CSAKHGGTSYEQYF. This rearrangement joins TRBV29-1 to TRBJ2-7; D may be TRBD2 (6 bases). V was trimmed by 7 bases and J by 0 bases, leaving 16 bases between them. Germline CDR1 reads SQVTM; CDR2 reads ANQGSEA. This CDR3 region has 14 residues.

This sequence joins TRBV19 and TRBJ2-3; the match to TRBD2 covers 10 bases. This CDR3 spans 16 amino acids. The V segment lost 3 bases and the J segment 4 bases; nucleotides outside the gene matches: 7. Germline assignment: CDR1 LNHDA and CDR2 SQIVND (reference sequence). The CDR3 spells CASSILAGVRADTQYF. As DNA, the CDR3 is TGTGCCAGTAGTATCCTAGCGGGAGTTAGGGCAGATACGCAGTATTTT.

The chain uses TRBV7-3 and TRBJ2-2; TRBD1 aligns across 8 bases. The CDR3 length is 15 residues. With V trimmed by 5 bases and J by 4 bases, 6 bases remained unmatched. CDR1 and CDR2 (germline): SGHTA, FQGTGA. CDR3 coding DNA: TGTGCCAGCAGCCGCCAGGGGGCGAGCACCGGGGAGCTGTTTTTT. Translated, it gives CASSRQGASTGELFF.

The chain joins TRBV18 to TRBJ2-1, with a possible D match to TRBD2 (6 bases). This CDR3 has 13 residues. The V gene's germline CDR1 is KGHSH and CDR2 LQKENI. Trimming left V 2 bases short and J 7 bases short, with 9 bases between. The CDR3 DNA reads TGTGCCAGCTCACCAGGAGGGCGAAATGAGCAGTTCTTC. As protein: CASSPGGRNEQFF.

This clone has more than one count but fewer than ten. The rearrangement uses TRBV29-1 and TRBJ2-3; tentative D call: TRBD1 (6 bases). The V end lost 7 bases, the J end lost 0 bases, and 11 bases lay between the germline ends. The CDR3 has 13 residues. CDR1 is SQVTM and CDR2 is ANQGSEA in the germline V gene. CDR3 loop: CSADRSSTDTQYF. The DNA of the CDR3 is TGCAGCGCCGACAGGTCTAGCACAGATACGCAGTATTTT.

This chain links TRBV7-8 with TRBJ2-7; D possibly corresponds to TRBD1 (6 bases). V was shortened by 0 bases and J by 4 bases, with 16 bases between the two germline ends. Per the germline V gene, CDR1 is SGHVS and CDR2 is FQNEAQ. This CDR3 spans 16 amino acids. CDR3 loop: CASSLAGQGTRYEQYF. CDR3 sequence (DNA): TGTGCCAGCAGCTTAGCGGGGCAGGGGACGCGATACGAGCAGTACTTC.

Here the CDR3 DNA reads TGTGCCAGCAGCCTCCGCTCTAGCGGGAGAGGCTACAATGAGCAGTTCTTC. It encodes CASSLRSSGRGYNEQFF. This sequence joins TRBV7-2 and TRBJ2-1; 10 positions agree with TRBD2. This CDR3 has 17 amino acids. Trimming removed 5 bases from V and 3 bases from J; junction bases left unmatched: 10. The germline gives CDR1 SGHTA, CDR2 FQGNSA.

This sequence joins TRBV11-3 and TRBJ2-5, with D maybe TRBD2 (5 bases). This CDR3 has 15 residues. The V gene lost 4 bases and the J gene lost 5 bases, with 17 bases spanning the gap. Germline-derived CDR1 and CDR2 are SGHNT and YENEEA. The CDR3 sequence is CASSSADLRVETQYF. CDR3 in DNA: TGTGCCAGCAGCTCAGCGGACCTAAGGGTCGAGACCCAGTACTTC.

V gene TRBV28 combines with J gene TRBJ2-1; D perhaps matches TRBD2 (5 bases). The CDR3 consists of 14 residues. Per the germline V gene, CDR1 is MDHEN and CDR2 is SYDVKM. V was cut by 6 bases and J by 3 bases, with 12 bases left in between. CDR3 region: CASRLAAGYNEQFF. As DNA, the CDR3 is TGTGCCAGCAGGCTAGCTGCGGGCTACAATGAGCAGTTCTTC.

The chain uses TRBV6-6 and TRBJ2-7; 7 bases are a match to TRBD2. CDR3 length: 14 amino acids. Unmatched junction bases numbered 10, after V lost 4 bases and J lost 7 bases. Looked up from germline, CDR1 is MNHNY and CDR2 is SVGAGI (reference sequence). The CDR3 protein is CASSLLSGVGEQYF. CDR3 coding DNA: TGTGCCAGCAGTTTACTAAGCGGGGTGGGGGAGCAGTACTTC.

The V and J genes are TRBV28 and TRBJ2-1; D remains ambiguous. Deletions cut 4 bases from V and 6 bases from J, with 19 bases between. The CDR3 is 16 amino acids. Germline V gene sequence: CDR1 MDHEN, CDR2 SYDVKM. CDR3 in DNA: TGTGCCAGCAGTTCCCCGGGTTCACGGTCCCTCAATGAGCAGTTCTTC. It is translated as CASSSPGSRSLNEQFF.

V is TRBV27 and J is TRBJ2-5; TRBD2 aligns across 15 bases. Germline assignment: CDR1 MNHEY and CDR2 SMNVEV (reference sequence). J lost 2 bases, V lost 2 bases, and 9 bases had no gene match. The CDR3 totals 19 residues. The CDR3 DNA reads TGTGCCAGCAGTTTACTCCCGGGACTAGCGGGAGGAAAGCAAGAGACCCAGTACTTC. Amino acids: CASSLLPGLAGGKQETQYF.

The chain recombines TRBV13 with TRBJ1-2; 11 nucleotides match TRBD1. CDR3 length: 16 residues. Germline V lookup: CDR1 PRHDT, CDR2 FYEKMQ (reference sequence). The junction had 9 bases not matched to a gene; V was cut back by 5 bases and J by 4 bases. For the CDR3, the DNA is TGTGCCAGCAGCCCAGGACAGGGGGCCGGAACCTATGGCTACACCTTC. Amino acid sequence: CASSPGQGAGTYGYTF.

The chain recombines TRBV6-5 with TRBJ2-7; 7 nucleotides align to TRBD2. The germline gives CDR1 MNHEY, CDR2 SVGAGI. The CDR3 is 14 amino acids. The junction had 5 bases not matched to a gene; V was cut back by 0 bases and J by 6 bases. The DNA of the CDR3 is TGTGCCAGCAGTTACTCCGGGCGGGGGACCGAGCAGTACTTC. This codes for CASSYSGRGTEQYF.

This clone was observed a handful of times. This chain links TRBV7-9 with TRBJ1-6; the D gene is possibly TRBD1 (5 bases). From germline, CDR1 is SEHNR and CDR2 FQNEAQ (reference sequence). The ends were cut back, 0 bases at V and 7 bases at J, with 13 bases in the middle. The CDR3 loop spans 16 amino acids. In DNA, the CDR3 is TGTGCCAGCAGCTTAGCTACTGGGGGAGGAAATTCACCCCTCCACTTT. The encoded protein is CASSLATGGGNSPLHF.

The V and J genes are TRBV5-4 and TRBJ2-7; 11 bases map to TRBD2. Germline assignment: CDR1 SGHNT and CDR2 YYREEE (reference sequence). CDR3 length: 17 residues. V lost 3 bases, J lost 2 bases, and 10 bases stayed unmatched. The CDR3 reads CASSSDGLAGPTYEQYF. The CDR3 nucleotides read TGTGCCAGCAGCTCCGACGGACTAGCGGGTCCAACCTACGAGCAGTACTTC.

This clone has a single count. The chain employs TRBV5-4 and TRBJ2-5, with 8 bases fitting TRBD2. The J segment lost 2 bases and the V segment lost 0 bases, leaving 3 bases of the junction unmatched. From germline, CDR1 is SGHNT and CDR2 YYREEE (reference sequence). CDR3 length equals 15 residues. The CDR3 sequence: CASSLAGGSQETQYF. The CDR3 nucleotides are TGTGCCAGCAGCTTGGCGGGAGGGTCGCAAGAGACCCAGTACTTC.

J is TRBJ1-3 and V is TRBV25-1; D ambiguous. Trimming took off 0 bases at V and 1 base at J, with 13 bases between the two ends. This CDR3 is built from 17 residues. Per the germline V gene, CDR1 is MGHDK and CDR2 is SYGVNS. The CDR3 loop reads CASSEYSSRPSGNTIYF. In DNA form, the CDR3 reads TGTGCCAGCAGTGAATATTCCTCGCGCCCGTCTGGAAACACCATATATTTT.

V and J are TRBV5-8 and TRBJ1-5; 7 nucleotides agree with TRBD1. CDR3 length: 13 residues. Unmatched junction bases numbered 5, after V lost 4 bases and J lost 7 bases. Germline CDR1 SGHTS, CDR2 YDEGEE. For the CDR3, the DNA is TGTGCCAGCAGCCAGGGGGAAGAACAGCCCCAGCATTTT. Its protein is CASSQGEEQPQHF.

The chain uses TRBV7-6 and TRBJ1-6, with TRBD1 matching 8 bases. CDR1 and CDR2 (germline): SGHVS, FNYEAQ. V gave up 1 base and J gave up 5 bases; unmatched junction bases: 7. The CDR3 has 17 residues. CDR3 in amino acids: CASSLEPGGADNSPLHF. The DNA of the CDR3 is TGTGCCAGCAGCTTAGAGCCAGGGGGCGCGGATAATTCACCCCTCCACTTT.

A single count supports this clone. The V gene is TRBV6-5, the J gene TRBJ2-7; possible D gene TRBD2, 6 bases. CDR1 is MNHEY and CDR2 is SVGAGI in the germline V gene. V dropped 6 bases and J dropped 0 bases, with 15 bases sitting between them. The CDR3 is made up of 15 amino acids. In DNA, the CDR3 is TGTGCCAGCAGATCGACCGGGACTTCCTCCTACGAGCAGTACTTC. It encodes CASRSTGTSSYEQYF.

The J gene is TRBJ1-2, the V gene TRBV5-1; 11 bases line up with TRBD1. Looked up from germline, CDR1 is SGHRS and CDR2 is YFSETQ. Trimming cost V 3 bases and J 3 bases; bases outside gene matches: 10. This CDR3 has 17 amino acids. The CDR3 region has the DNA TGCGCCAGCAGCTCACCGGGACAGGGGGTACGGGACTATGGCTACACCTTC. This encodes CASSSPGQGVRDYGYTF.

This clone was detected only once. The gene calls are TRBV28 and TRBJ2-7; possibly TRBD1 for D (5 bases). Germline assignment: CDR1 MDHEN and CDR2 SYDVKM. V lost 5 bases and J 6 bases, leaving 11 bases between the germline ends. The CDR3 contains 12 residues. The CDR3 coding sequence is TGTGCCAGCAGTCCGACGACAGTCGAGCAGTACTTC. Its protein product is CASSPTTVEQYF. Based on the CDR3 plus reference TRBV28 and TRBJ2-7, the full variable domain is DVKVTQSSRYLVKRTGEKVFLECVQDMDHENMFWYRQDPGLGLRLIYFSYDVKMKEKGDIPEGYSVSREKKERFSLILESASTNQTSMYLCASSPTTVEQYFGPGTRLTVT.